The 8 T cell receptor beta chains reported below all come from one sample, sequenced in a study of blood T cell repertoires in COVID-19. Generated by immunoSEQ multiplex PCR, the TCRdb table keeps only in-frame clones and is missing some. This sample has around 240,000 clones, with 65% to 90% found just once. The specimen sequenced was peripheral blood. The source of these receptors is a woman in her forties or fifties with acute or convalescent COVID-19.

This clone has just one count. This chain links TRBV6-6 with TRBJ1-3, with a weak D call TRBD1 (6 bases). This CDR3 contains 16 residues. Germline V gives CDR1 MNHNY, CDR2 SVGAGI (reference sequence). Deletions cut 5 bases from V and 0 bases from J, with 14 bases between. DNA for the CDR3: TGTGCCAGCAGTGCCCCGGGACACAACTCTGGAAACACCATATATTTT. Its translation: CASSAPGHNSGNTIYF.

The chain is built from TRBV1 and TRBJ2-2; the table gives TRBD2 as D, unverified against the DNA. TRBV1 is a listed pseudogene. This CDR3 region has 15 residues. DNA for the CDR3: TGCACCAGCAGCCCCACTAGCGGGGAAACCGGGGAGCTGTTTTTT. Translated: CTSSPTSGETGELFF.

The CDR3 coding sequence is TGCGCCAGCAGCCCCGGTTTGGGGGACACATACAATGAGCAGTTCTTC. It specifies CASSPGLGDTYNEQFF. The V call is TRBV5-1, the J call TRBJ2-1; weak D call: TRBD1 (6 bases). The CDR3 is 16 residues long. V lost 4 bases, J lost 4 bases, and 18 bases lay in between. The V gene's germline CDR1 is SGHRS and CDR2 YFSETQ.

V usage is TRBV7-9 and J usage is TRBJ1-1, with D unclear. The CDR3 has 12 amino acids. Germline V gene data show CDR1 as SEHNR and CDR2 as FQNEAQ (reference sequence). Trimming took 5 bases from V and 8 from J, leaving 12 bases between them. The chain's CDR3 is CASSARGGEAFF. The CDR3 DNA is TGTGCCAGCAGCGCCCGGGGTGGGGAAGCTTTCTTT.

V gene TRBV30 combines with J gene TRBJ1-6, with a weak D call TRBD1 (6 bases). V lost 3 bases and J lost 8, with 14 bases in between. This CDR3 is 14 amino acids long. Germline values: CDR1 GTSNPN, CDR2 SVGIG (reference sequence). The CDR3 loop is CAWSATGPDSPLHF. The CDR3 coding sequence is TGTGCCTGGAGCGCCACAGGGCCCGATTCACCCCTCCACTTT.

The chain carries TRBV7-9 and TRBJ2-1; TRBD2 aligns across 10 bases. The germline V gene has CDR1 SEHNR and CDR2 FQNEAQ (reference sequence). V lost 5 bases to trimming and J lost 6 bases; unmatched junction nucleotides: 4. The CDR3 extends over 14 amino acids. The CDR3 loop is CASSDLAGVNEQFF. In DNA, the CDR3 is TGTGCCAGCAGCGATCTAGCGGGGGTCAATGAGCAGTTCTTC.

The chain joins TRBV19 to TRBJ2-2, with a weak D call TRBD2 (7 bases). Trimming stripped 8 bases from V and 7 bases from J, with 17 bases between. Germline V gene data show CDR1 as LNHDA and CDR2 as SQIVND (reference sequence). The CDR3 length is 14 residues. DNA of the CDR3: TGTGCCAGTTCTCCGAGGGGGGGCAGCGGGGAGCTGTTTTTT. It is translated as CASSPRGGSGELFF.

A few counts support this clone. The chain combines TRBV25-1 with TRBJ2-7; 7 bases are shared with TRBD1. V gave up 7 bases and J gave up 3 bases; unmatched junction bases: 12. This CDR3 spans 15 amino acids. Germline lookup yields CDR1 MGHDK and CDR2 SYGVNS. CDR3 in amino acids: CASKPTRDRSYEQYF. In nucleotides, the CDR3 is TGTGCCAGCAAACCGACCCGGGACAGAAGCTACGAGCAGTACTTC.